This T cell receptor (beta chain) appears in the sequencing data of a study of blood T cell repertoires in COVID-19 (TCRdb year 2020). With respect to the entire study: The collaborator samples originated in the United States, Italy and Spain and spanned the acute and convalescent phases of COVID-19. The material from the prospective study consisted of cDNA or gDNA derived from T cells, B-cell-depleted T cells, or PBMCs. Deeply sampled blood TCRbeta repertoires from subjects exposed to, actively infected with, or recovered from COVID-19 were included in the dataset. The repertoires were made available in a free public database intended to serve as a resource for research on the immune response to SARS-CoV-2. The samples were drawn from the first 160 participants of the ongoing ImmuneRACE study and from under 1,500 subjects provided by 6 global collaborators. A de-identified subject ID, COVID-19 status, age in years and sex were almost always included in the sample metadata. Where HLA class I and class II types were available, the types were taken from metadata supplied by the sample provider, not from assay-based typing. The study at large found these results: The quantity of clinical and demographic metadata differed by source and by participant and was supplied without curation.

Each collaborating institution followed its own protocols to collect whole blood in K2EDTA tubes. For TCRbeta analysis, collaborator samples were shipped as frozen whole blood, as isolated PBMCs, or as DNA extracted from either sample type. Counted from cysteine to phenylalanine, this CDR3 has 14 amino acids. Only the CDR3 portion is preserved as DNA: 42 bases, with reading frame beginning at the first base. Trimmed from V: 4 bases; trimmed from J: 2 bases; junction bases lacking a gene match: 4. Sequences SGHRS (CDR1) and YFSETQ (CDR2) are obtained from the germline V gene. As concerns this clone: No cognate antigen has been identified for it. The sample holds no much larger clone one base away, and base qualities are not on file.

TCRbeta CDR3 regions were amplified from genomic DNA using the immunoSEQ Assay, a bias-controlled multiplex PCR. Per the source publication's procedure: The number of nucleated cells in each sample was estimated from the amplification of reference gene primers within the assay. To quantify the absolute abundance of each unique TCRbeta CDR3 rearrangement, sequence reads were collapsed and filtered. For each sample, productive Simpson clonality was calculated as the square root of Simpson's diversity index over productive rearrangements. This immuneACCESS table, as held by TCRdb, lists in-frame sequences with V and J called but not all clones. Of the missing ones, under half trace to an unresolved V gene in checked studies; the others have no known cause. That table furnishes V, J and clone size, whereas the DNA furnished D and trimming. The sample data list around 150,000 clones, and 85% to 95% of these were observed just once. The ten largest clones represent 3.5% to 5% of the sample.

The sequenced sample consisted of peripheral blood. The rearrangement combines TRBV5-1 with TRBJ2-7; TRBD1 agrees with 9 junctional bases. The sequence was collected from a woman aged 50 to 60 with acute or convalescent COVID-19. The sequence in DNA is TGCGCCAGCAGCACCGGGACAGGGCCCTACGAGCAGTACTTC. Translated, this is CASSTGTGPYEQYF.